Sequencing of this T cell receptor beta chain was carried out in a study of blood T cell repertoires in COVID-19. About the research overall: Acute and convalescent COVID-19 samples came from the United States, Italy and Spain. PBMCs, B-cell-depleted T cells, or T cells were the source of the cDNA or gDNA that made up the material.

To note about this clone: A junction end diverges from the germline sequence, so it may reflect a read error.

As processed by the authors: Researchers report that nucleated cell counts were estimated from reference gene primer amplification. Assay: immunoSEQ multiplex PCR; the TCRdb copy retains only in-frame clones and omits some. V, J and clone size derive from that table, while D and trimming were established from the DNA sequence. The sample yields approximately 150,000 clones, 84% seen once. During active infection, Seattle patients enrolled and were then monitored through disease. The germline CDR1 and CDR2 sequences are SSHAT and FNYEAQ (reference sequence). The CDR3 extends over 15 amino acids. This sequence joins TRBV7-7 and TRBJ1-2, with a tentative D call TRBD1 (5 bases). This TCR was recovered from a man in his thirties or forties with COVID-19, enrolled during active disease. Sequenced: peripheral blood. CDR3 coding DNA: TGTGCTAGCAGCTTAGCGCGGCGGGGCTACGATGGCTACACCTTC. Translated: CASSLARRGYDGYTF.